This T cell receptor (beta chain) stems from a study of early stage breast cancer tumors. Study at large: Around 9.8-fold was the mean read coverage per sample. Notes on the study in general: Tumors had approximately 2.4-fold higher T cell density than normal breast.

Sequencing was performed with immunoSEQ multiplex PCR; in TCRdb, only in-frame clones are kept and a portion is missing. This table has 50,000 to 65,000 clones, 70% to 80% appearing once. Points on this clone: Antigen specificity is unknown.

Per germline, CDR1 SGHRS and CDR2 YFSETQ. The length of the CDR3 is 14 residues. Deletions cut 3 bases from V and 1 base from J, with 10 bases between. This chain joins TRBV5-1 and TRBJ1-1, with D possibly being TRBD1 (5 bases). This receptor was obtained from a person in their twenties or thirties with breast cancer. The sequenced sample consisted of blood. CDR3 sequence (DNA): TGCGCCAGCAGCTGGGACCCCCAGAACACTGAAGCTTTCTTT. Translated, it gives CASSWDPQNTEAFF.